The 28 T cell receptor beta chains in this list originate from one sample, sequenced in a study of Ad26.COV2.S vaccination and SARS-CoV-2 variants. The protocol was immunoSEQ multiplex PCR, while the TCRdb copy is restricted to in-frame clones and leaves out a portion. The table has around 450,000 clones, 80% to 95% seen once. Treatment of the sample: 15 to 20 received Ad26.COV2.S at low or high dose, single or two shots; five or six received placebo; per-sample allocation not given. Vaccine and placebo recipients were sampled on day 63 after the first injection. The sequenced sample was peripheral blood, obtained in a trial of Ad26.COV2.S vaccine versus placebo. The receptors were gathered from a person between 18 and 60 years old who received the Ad26.COV2.S COVID-19 vaccine or a placebo.

The chain recombines TRBV27 with TRBJ1-2, with 8 bases that match TRBD1. In germline, CDR1 is MNHEY, CDR2 SMNVEV (reference sequence). The CDR3 is 14 residues long. V shed 5 bases, J shed 7 bases, and the junction held 9 bases outside the gene matches. CDR3 sequence reads: CASSPGTGLTGYTF. CDR3 nucleotide sequence: TGTGCCAGCAGTCCCGGGACAGGATTGACTGGCTACACCTTC.

Comments on this clone: Just one base apart from a much larger clone, this may be a read error. The chain employs TRBV27 and TRBJ2-3; no definite D call. Trimming pared 3 bases from V and 6 bases from J, leaving 4 bases between. This CDR3 comprises 11 residues. Germline V gene sequence: CDR1 MNHEY, CDR2 SMNVEV (reference sequence). CDR3 in DNA: TGTGCCAGCAGTTTTGTGGATACGCAGTATTTT. Its protein product is CASSFVDTQYF.

This clone was observed a handful of times. This chain links TRBV2 with TRBJ1-5, with 9 bases identical to TRBD1. The germline V gene has CDR1 SNHLY and CDR2 FYNNEI. The V gene end was trimmed by 5 bases and the J gene end by 6 bases; junction bases not matched to a gene: 2. The CDR3 covers 13 residues. The CDR3 loop reads CASSRTGVQPQHF. For the CDR3, the DNA is TGTGCCAGCAGTAGGACAGGGGTTCAGCCCCAGCATTTT.

The chain uses TRBV28 and TRBJ2-7, with TRBD2 matching 9 bases. The V gene end was trimmed by 3 bases and the J gene end by 6 bases; junction bases not matched to a gene: 6. There are 14 residues in the CDR3. Germline V gives CDR1 MDHEN, CDR2 SYDVKM. The CDR3 bases are TGTGCCAGCAGTTTTTGGCGGGAGGGTGGCGAGCAGTACTTC. It codes for CASSFWREGGEQYF.

This sequence joins TRBV6-2 or TRBV6-3 and TRBJ1-5; 7 positions agree with TRBD1. The CDR3 totals 18 residues. In germline, CDR1 is MNHEY, CDR2 SVGEGT. V lost 2 bases, J lost 7 bases, and 17 bases stayed unmatched. The CDR3 spells CASSYELLRQGSRQPQHF. In nucleotides, the CDR3 is TGTGCCAGCAGTTACGAACTGCTCCGACAGGGCAGTCGGCAGCCCCAGCATTTT.

The rearrangement links TRBV5-1 to TRBJ2-3, with TRBD2 identical over 10 bases. Losses at the gene ends were 4 bases for V and 7 bases for J; bases not matched to a gene: 12. Germline CDR1 SGHRS, CDR2 YFSETQ. The CDR3 extends over 16 amino acids. CDR3 sequence: CASSQAASGRVNTQYF. In DNA form, the CDR3 reads TGCGCCAGCAGCCAAGCCGCCAGCGGGAGGGTGAATACGCAGTATTTT.

The chain combines TRBV28 with TRBJ2-7; 11 bases line up with TRBD2. The CDR3 spans 18 residues. The germline CDR1 and CDR2 sequences are MDHEN and SYDVKM. The V and J ends lost 4 bases and 4 bases, in that order; junction bases with no gene match: 15. CDR3 sequence: CASSSLTSGTSIEYEQYF. The CDR3 DNA sequence: TGTGCCAGCAGTTCGCTGACTAGCGGGACATCAATAGAATACGAGCAGTACTTC.

This chain links TRBV5-1 with TRBJ2-2, with D possibly being TRBD1 (5 bases). Deletions cut 5 bases from V and 6 bases from J, with 17 bases between. CDR1 is SGHRS, CDR2 YFSETQ, per germline. The CDR3 length is 15 residues. CDR3 coding DNA: TGCGCCAGCAGTTTGAACGGCCAAGGGGCCGGGGAGCTGTTTTTT. It yields the protein CASSLNGQGAGELFF.

Only one count was recorded for this clone. The chain links TRBV10-3 to TRBJ1-1; TRBD1 is a possible D gene (5 bases). CDR1 and CDR2 from the germline V gene are ENHRY and SYGVKD. Trimming cost V 1 base and J 0 bases, with 12 bases left between them. The CDR3 covers 16 residues. CDR3 DNA: TGTGCCATCAGTGAGTTTGGGGGGTTCATGAACACTGAAGCTTTCTTT. This codes for CAISEFGGFMNTEAFF.

This chain uses TRBV12-3 or TRBV12-4 with TRBJ2-7; tentatively, D is TRBD2 (5 bases). Trimming stripped 6 bases from V and 3 bases from J, with 12 bases between. CDR3 length equals 13 residues. CDR3 amino acids: CASRLSGLYEQYF. In nucleotides, the CDR3 is TGTGCCAGCAGGTTGTCAGGACTCTACGAGCAGTACTTC.

In the case of this clone: Other DNA sequences in the same sample also yield this CDR3. The chain is built from TRBV28 and TRBJ1-5, with 8 bases identical to TRBD1. CDR3 size: 14 residues. J lost 1 base, V lost 6 bases, and 2 bases had no gene match. The germline V gene has CDR1 MDHEN and CDR2 SYDVKM. Here the CDR3 reads CASRTGGSNQPQHF. The CDR3 DNA reads as TGTGCCAGCAGAACAGGGGGAAGCAATCAGCCCCAGCATTTT.

This rearrangement joins TRBV25-1 to TRBJ2-3; D perhaps matches TRBD1 (6 bases). In germline, CDR1 is MGHDK, CDR2 SYGVNS. Trimming removed 6 bases from V and 2 bases from J, with 15 bases in between. CDR3 length: 15 residues. The CDR3 bases are TGTGCCAGCAGCGACTCCGGACAGCACACAGATACGCAGTATTTT. Translated: CASSDSGQHTDTQYF.

The V call is TRBV7-8, the J call TRBJ2-5; TRBD2 is a possible D gene (5 bases). V was cut by 3 bases and J by 5 bases, with 10 bases left in between. In germline, CDR1 is SGHVS, CDR2 FQNEAQ. This CDR3 comprises 13 residues. DNA of the CDR3: TGTGCCAGCAGCTTCCGTAGCGACGAGACCCAGTACTTC. It is translated as CASSFRSDETQYF.

The rearrangement joins TRBV3-1 (or the pseudogene TRBV3-2) to TRBJ2-1; D gene uncertain. V lost 5 bases, J lost 7 bases, and 9 bases lay in between. Germline CDR1 and CDR2: LGHDT and YNNKEL (reference sequence). The CDR3 is made up of 12 amino acids. The CDR3 DNA is TGTGCCAGCAGCAATGGGTGGAATGAGCAGTTCTTC. It codes for CASSNGWNEQFF.

The rearrangement links TRBV19 to TRBJ2-7, with 11 bases fitting TRBD2. Germline values: CDR1 LNHDA, CDR2 SQIVND (reference sequence). J was trimmed by 0 bases and V by 5 bases; bases with no gene match: 3. There are 15 residues in the CDR3. CDR3 DNA: TGTGCCAGTAGTCCGGGACTAGCGGACTCCTACGAGCAGTACTTC. Translating it yields CASSPGLADSYEQYF.

The gene calls are TRBV28 and TRBJ2-2, with D perhaps matching TRBD1 or TRBD2 (6 bases each). The CDR3 has 15 amino acids. CDR1 is MDHEN and CDR2 is SYDVKM in the germline V gene. Between the trimmed V and J ends, which lost 2 bases and 5 bases, there was a span of 12 bases. CDR3: CASSLGGPGTGELFF. The CDR3 bases are TGTGCCAGCAGTTTAGGGGGGCCGGGGACCGGGGAGCTGTTTTTT.

This clone came up once. The rearrangement joins TRBV3-1 (or the pseudogene TRBV3-2) to TRBJ2-7, with D perhaps matching TRBD2 (6 bases). V lost 3 bases, J lost 4 bases, and 16 bases lay in between. The CDR3 totals 15 residues. Germline CDR1 and CDR2: LGHDT and YNNKEL (reference sequence). In DNA, the CDR3 is TGTGCCAGCAGCCATATAAGGGACTCTAGATACGAGCAGTACTTC. Translating gives CASSHIRDSRYEQYF.

The chain recombines TRBV5-4 with TRBJ2-3; D is unclear. Germline loops: CDR1 SGHNT, CDR2 YYREEE (reference sequence). Trimming took off 4 bases at V and 4 bases at J, with 22 bases between the two ends. This CDR3 spans 17 amino acids. CDR3 sequence (DNA): TGTGCCAGCAGCCTATCCTTTAGTAGTTTCGGATCAGATACGCAGTATTTT. Amino acids: CASSLSFSSFGSDTQYF.

This chain uses TRBV11-3 with TRBJ2-7; 7 bases match TRBD1. CDR1 SGHNT and CDR2 YENEEA come from the germline V gene. V trimming: 9 bases; J trimming: 5 bases; junction bases outside the gene matches: 10. The CDR3 runs 13 residues. CDR3 DNA sequence: TGTGCCAGTCTACAGGGGAAATTGAACGAGCAGTACTTC. It encodes CASLQGKLNEQYF.

Turning to this clone: An end of the junction differs from the germline gene, which may be a read error. V gene TRBV18 combines with J gene TRBJ2-2; the D gene is possibly TRBD2 (5 bases). This CDR3 spans 16 amino acids. Germline CDR1 and CDR2: KGHSH and LQKENI. The CDR3 nucleotides read TGTGCCAGCTCACCCGGAGGTAGCGTGAACGCCGGGGAGCTGTTTTTT. It translates to CASSPGGSVNAGELFF.

The chain is built from TRBV27 and TRBJ2-5; TRBD2 matches 10 bases. This CDR3 comprises 16 residues. CDR1 is MNHEY, CDR2 SMNVEV, per germline (reference sequence). V shed 6 bases and J 3 bases; nucleotides not matched to a gene: 10. The DNA of the CDR3 is TGTGCCAGCAGCCCACTTAGCGGGAGGTTGGAAGAGACCCAGTACTTC. Its protein is CASSPLSGRLEETQYF.

The CDR3 sequence: CASSLAMNSEQFF. The CDR3 nucleotides are TGTGCCAGCAGCTTGGCAATGAATAGTGAGCAGTTCTTC. The chain is built from TRBV5-4 and TRBJ2-1, with no clear D. Germline lookup yields CDR1 SGHNT and CDR2 YYREEE (reference sequence). The V gene lost 0 bases and the J gene lost 9 bases, with 10 bases spanning the gap. CDR3 length equals 13 residues.

This rearrangement joins TRBV7-2 to TRBJ1-1; D is perhaps TRBD1 (6 bases). Trimming removed 2 bases from V and 3 bases from J, with 16 bases in between. CDR3 size: 16 residues. Germline V gene data show CDR1 as SGHTA and CDR2 as FQGNSA. CDR3 amino acids: CASSLFVAGADTEAFF. Here the CDR3 DNA reads TGTGCCAGCAGCTTATTTGTGGCGGGGGCGGACACTGAAGCTTTCTTT.

The chain links TRBV6-1 to TRBJ1-5; D gene uncertain. The CDR3 runs to 13 residues. The germline gives CDR1 MNHNS, CDR2 SASEGT. The V end was cut by 0 bases, the J end by 4 bases, with 4 bases between. The chain's CDR3 is CASSEALNQPQHF. For the CDR3, the DNA is TGTGCCAGCAGTGAAGCCCTAAATCAGCCCCAGCATTTT.

The chain employs TRBV19 and TRBJ2-1; 7 bases line up with TRBD1. The V gene's germline CDR1 is LNHDA and CDR2 SQIVND (reference sequence). V lost 6 bases to trimming and J lost 1 base; unmatched junction nucleotides: 12. This CDR3 comprises 17 residues. The CDR3 spells CASSDHRGEGSYNEQFF. CDR3 bases: TGTGCCAGTAGCGATCACAGGGGAGAAGGATCCTACAATGAGCAGTTCTTC.

V and J are TRBV7-6 and TRBJ1-3; D not resolved. CDR1 is SGHVS and CDR2 is FNYEAQ in the germline V gene. V dropped 5 bases and J dropped 3 bases, with 17 bases sitting between them. This CDR3 has 16 amino acids. The CDR3 is CASSPRYRTRGNTIYF. In nucleotides, the CDR3 is TGTGCCAGCAGCCCCCGGTATAGGACGCGTGGAAACACCATATATTTT.

The sample holds one count of this clone. The chain employs TRBV3-1 (or the pseudogene TRBV3-2) and TRBJ2-7; 12 bases match TRBD1. The CDR3 runs to 15 residues. Germline V gene lookup returns CDR1 LGHDT and CDR2 YNNKEL (reference sequence). The J segment lost 6 bases and the V segment lost 4 bases, leaving 7 bases of the junction unmatched. CDR3 sequence reads: CASSLGGQGAREQYF. CDR3 DNA sequence: TGTGCCAGCAGCCTCGGGGGACAGGGGGCGCGCGAGCAGTACTTC.

The chain has TRBV5-1 and TRBJ2-6, with 13 bases aligning to TRBD2. The CDR3 consists of 18 residues. V trimming: 4 bases; J trimming: 0 bases; junction bases outside the gene matches: 4. Germline V gene sequence: CDR1 SGHRS, CDR2 YFSETQ. The DNA for the CDR3 is TGCGCCAGCAGCCATAGGACTAGCGGGAGCTCTGGGGCCAACGTCCTGACTTTC. It yields the protein CASSHRTSGSSGANVLTF.